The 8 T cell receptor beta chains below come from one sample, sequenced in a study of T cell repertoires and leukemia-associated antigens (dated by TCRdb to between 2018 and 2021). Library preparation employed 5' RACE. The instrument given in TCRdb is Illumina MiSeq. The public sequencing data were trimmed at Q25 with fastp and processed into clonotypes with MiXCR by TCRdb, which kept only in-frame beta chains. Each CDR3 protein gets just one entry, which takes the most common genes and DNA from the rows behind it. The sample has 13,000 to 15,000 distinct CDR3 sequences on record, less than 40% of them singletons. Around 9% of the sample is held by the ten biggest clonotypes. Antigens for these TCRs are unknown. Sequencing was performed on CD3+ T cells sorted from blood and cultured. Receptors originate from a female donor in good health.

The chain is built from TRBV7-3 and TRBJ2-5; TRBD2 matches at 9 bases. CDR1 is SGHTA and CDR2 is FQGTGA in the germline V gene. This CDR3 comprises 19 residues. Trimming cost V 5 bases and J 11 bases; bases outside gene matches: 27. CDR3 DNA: TGTGCCAGCAGCAAGTGGGGGCCCACCGGGACTAGCTCTGCGAATGAGCAGTACTTC. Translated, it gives CASSKWGPTGTSSANEQYF.

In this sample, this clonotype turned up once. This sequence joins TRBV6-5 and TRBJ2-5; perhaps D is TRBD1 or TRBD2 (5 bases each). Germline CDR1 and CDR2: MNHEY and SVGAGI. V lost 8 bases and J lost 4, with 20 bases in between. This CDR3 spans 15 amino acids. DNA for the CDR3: TGTGCCAGCCGAAGCGAAGGGGCGGGCTTAGAGACCCAGTACTTC. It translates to CASRSEGAGLETQYF.

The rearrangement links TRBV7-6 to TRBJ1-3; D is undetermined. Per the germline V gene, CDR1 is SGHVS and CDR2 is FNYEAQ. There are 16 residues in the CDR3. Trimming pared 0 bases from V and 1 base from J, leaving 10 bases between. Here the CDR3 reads CASSLAAGASGNTIYF. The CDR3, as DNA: TGTGCCAGCAGCTTAGCGGCCGGTGCTTCTGGAAACACCATATATTTT.

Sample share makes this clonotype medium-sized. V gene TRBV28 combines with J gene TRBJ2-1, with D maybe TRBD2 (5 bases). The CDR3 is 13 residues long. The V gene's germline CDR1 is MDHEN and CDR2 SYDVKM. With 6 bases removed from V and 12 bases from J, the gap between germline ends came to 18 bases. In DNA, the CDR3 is TGTGCCAGCAGCCCGAGAGGGAAGGGTTCGCAGTTCTTC. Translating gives CASSPRGKGSQFF.

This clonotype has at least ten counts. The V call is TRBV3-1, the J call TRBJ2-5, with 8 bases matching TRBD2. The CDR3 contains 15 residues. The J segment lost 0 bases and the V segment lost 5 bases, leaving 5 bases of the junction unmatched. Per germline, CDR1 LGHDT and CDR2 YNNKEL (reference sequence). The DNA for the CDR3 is TGTGCCAGCAGCATCGGAGCGGGAGACCAAGAGACCCAGTACTTC. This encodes CASSIGAGDQETQYF.

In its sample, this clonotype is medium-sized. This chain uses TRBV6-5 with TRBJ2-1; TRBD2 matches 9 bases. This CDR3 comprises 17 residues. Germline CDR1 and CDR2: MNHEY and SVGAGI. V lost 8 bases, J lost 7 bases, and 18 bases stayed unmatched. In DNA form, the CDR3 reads TGTGCCAGCTCCTCCAGAGTGGGCGGGAGGGCCGGGAATGAGCAGTTCTTC. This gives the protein CASSSRVGGRAGNEQFF.

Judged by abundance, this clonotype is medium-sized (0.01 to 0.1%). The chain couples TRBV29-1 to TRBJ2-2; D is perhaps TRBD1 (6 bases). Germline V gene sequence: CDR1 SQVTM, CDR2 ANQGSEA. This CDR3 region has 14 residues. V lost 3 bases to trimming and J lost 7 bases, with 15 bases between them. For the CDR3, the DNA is TGCAGCGTTGAGACAGGACTCAAGAACGGGGAGCTGTTTTTT. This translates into CSVETGLKNGELFF.

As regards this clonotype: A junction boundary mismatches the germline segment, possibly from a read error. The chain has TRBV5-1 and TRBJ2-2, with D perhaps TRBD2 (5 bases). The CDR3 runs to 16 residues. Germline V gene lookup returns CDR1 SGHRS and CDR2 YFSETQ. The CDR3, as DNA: TGCGCCAGCAGCGCGCGAGCTGGAGTGAACACCGGGGAGCCGTTTTTT. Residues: CASSARAGVNTGEPFF.